Following are 22 T cell receptor beta chains from one sample sequenced in a study of long-term antiretroviral therapy in people with HIV. Samples were assayed with immunoSEQ v3.0 at survey level. Clones were read by immunoSEQ multiplex PCR, and TCRdb kept only the in-frame ones, dropping some. The sample contains 20,000 to 30,000 clones, under 85% of which appear only once. Sequencing was performed on unsorted PBMCs, taken 0.4 years after starting antiretroviral therapy. Every receptor here comes from a man in his fifties with HIV.

The chain carries TRBV5-1 and TRBJ2-2, with a weak D call TRBD1 (6 bases). This CDR3 comprises 16 residues. In germline, CDR1 is SGHRS, CDR2 YFSETQ. The V end lost 6 bases, the J end lost 6 bases, and 21 bases lay between the germline ends. The CDR3, as DNA: TGCGCCAGCACCCAGACGACAGGAGTTGGACCCGGGGAGCTGTTTTTT. It yields the protein CASTQTTGVGPGELFF.

This rearrangement joins TRBV6-5 to TRBJ2-1, with unresolved D. Trimming took off 5 bases at V and 8 bases at J, with 13 bases between the two ends. The CDR3 consists of 13 residues. Germline V gives CDR1 MNHEY, CDR2 SVGAGI. CDR3 amino acids: CASSPSGNDEQFF. CDR3 nucleotide sequence: TGTGCCAGCAGTCCCTCGGGTAACGATGAGCAGTTCTTC.

The chain uses TRBV19 and TRBJ2-1; 11 bases are a match to TRBD2. With 3 bases clipped from V and 8 bases from J, the junction kept 9 bases outside the gene matches. The germline gives CDR1 LNHDA, CDR2 SQIVND (reference sequence). The CDR3 is 16 residues long. The CDR3 loop reads CASSIYLSGGADEQFF. The CDR3 nucleotides read TGTGCCAGTAGTATCTACCTTAGCGGGGGGGCCGATGAGCAGTTCTTC.

J is TRBJ2-1 and V is TRBV15; 8 bases line up with TRBD1. Looked up from germline, CDR1 is LNHNV and CDR2 is YYDKDF (reference sequence). The J segment lost 3 bases and the V segment lost 2 bases, leaving 12 bases of the junction unmatched. CDR3 size: 18 residues. The chain's CDR3 is CATSRRRPGQALYNEQFF. For the CDR3, the DNA is TGTGCCACCAGCAGACGCCGCCCGGGACAGGCTCTCTACAATGAGCAGTTCTTC.

The rearrangement uses TRBV7-6 and TRBJ2-3; no clear D gene. Trimming pared 3 bases from V and 0 bases from J, leaving 10 bases between. The CDR3 has 15 residues. CDR1 and CDR2 (germline): SGHVS, FNYEAQ. The CDR3 DNA sequence: TGTGCCAGCAGCTTTGGGCAGACTAGCACAGATACGCAGTATTTT. It is translated as CASSFGQTSTDTQYF.

V gene TRBV7-2 combines with J gene TRBJ1-5; D not resolved. The CDR3 runs to 14 residues. Trimming left V 3 bases short and J 1 base short, with 7 bases between. In germline, CDR1 is SGHTA, CDR2 FQGNSA. The CDR3: CASSLTGSNQPQHF. DNA of the CDR3: TGTGCCAGCAGCTTGACGGGGAGCAATCAGCCCCAGCATTTT.

This chain uses TRBV27 with TRBJ2-7; no clear D gene. The germline V gene has CDR1 MNHEY and CDR2 SMNVEV (reference sequence). This CDR3 is 12 amino acids long. The V gene lost 5 bases and the J gene lost 0 bases, with 5 bases spanning the gap. The CDR3 region has the DNA TGTGCCAGCAGTCCGAGCTCCTACGAGCAGTACTTC. Protein product: CASSPSSYEQYF.

The gene calls are TRBV6-5 and TRBJ2-7; TRBD1 is a possible D gene (6 bases). CDR1 and CDR2 (germline): MNHEY, SVGAGI. CDR3 size: 15 residues. V shed 2 bases and J shed 5 bases, with 16 bases lying between them. The CDR3 DNA reads TGTGCCAGCAGTTACACTACAGGGCTTGACAACGAGCAGTACTTC. It encodes CASSYTTGLDNEQYF.

The chain uses TRBV5-1 and TRBJ2-5; possible D gene TRBD2, 6 bases. The CDR3 has 15 residues. Trimming shortened V by 4 bases and J by 2 bases, and 15 bases separated the two germline ends. Germline loops: CDR1 SGHRS, CDR2 YFSETQ. CDR3 in DNA: TGCGCCAGCAGCACTGGCGGGGTGAGACAAGAGACCCAGTACTTC. Translating gives CASSTGGVRQETQYF.

The V and J genes are TRBV6-1 and TRBJ1-4; 9 bases are a match to TRBD1. CDR1 is MNHNS, CDR2 SASEGT, per germline. The CDR3 spans 15 residues. Unmatched junction bases numbered 12, after V lost 8 bases and J lost 8 bases. CDR3 sequence: CASLSQQGANEKLFF. The CDR3 bases are TGTGCCAGCCTTAGCCAACAGGGGGCGAACGAAAAACTGTTTTTT.

The chain joins TRBV7-2 to TRBJ2-5; D call uncertain. The CDR3 has 15 residues. CDR1 SGHTA and CDR2 FQGNSA come from the germline V gene. V was cut by 3 bases and J by 3 bases, with 14 bases left in between. The CDR3 region is CASSFVAKSEETQYF. For the CDR3, the DNA is TGTGCCAGCAGCTTCGTCGCGAAATCGGAAGAGACCCAGTACTTC.

The J gene is TRBJ2-5, the V gene TRBV15; D may be TRBD1 (5 bases). The CDR3 is 15 amino acids. The germline gives CDR1 LNHNV, CDR2 YYDKDF (reference sequence). Trimming left V 0 bases short and J 5 bases short, with 13 bases between. The CDR3 DNA sequence: TGTGCCACCAGCAGAGATTCGGGCAGGGTGGAGACCCAGTACTTC. The encoded protein is CATSRDSGRVETQYF.

The rearrangement links TRBV19 to TRBJ1-1; D is undetermined. Germline values: CDR1 LNHDA, CDR2 SQIVND (reference sequence). The CDR3 extends over 15 amino acids. Trimming removed 2 bases from V and 1 base from J, with 11 bases in between. The CDR3 DNA is TGTGCCAGTAGTATATTGGGCCTCGGGAACACTGAAGCTTTCTTT. Its translation is CASSILGLGNTEAFF.

The V and J genes are TRBV7-6 and TRBJ2-1; 7 bases line up with TRBD1. The CDR3 contains 14 residues. Germline V CDR1 and CDR2: SGHVS, FNYEAQ. After removal of 8 bases from V and 8 bases from J, the junction contained 12 bases not matched to a gene. CDR3 sequence: CASRFRGQSYEQFF. Written as DNA, the CDR3 is TGTGCCAGCCGGTTTAGGGGACAGTCTTATGAGCAGTTCTTC.

The chain employs TRBV6-1 and TRBJ1-1; D not resolved. The CDR3 consists of 14 residues. Looked up from germline, CDR1 is MNHNS and CDR2 is SASEGT. The V and J ends lost 4 bases and 1 base respectively, with 10 bases between them. The CDR3 nucleotides are TGTGCCAGCAGTGGTAGGGAAAAGAACACTGAAGCTTTCTTT. Its translation is CASSGREKNTEAFF.

This chain joins TRBV19 and TRBJ2-1, with 12 bases matching TRBD2. The CDR3 loop spans 18 amino acids. Per germline, CDR1 LNHDA and CDR2 SQIVND (reference sequence). V trimming: 1 base; J trimming: 4 bases; junction bases outside the gene matches: 8. The CDR3: CASSIVGGGLAGYNEQFF. For the CDR3, the DNA is TGTGCCAGTAGTATAGTAGGAGGTGGACTAGCGGGGTACAATGAGCAGTTCTTC.

The genes are TRBV18 and TRBJ1-2, with D perhaps matching TRBD1 (5 bases). The V gene's germline CDR1 is KGHSH and CDR2 LQKENI. The V end lost 6 bases, the J end lost 1 base, and 9 bases lay between the germline ends. CDR3 length: 13 residues. The CDR3 loop reads CASSIDSNYGYTF. In DNA, the CDR3 is TGTGCCAGCTCCATCGACAGTAACTATGGCTACACCTTC.

The genes are TRBV19 and TRBJ1-2; TRBD1 matches at 8 bases. The V segment lost 5 bases and the J segment 8 bases; nucleotides outside the gene matches: 13. The CDR3 covers 15 residues. Germline assignment: CDR1 LNHDA and CDR2 SQIVND (reference sequence). CDR3 region: CASSPGQGSPEGYTF. In DNA, the CDR3 is TGTGCCAGTAGTCCAGGACAGGGAAGCCCGGAGGGCTACACCTTC.

The gene calls are TRBV19 and TRBJ1-1; tentatively, D is TRBD1 (5 bases). V was cut by 3 bases and J by 4 bases, with 15 bases left in between. The CDR3 loop spans 15 amino acids. Germline CDR1 LNHDA, CDR2 SQIVND (reference sequence). The CDR3 sequence is CASSIGLGGGTEAFF. Here the CDR3 DNA reads TGTGCCAGTAGTATCGGGCTCGGGGGAGGCACTGAAGCTTTCTTT.

The table lists this clone with a count of one. The gene calls are TRBV5-4 and TRBJ1-5; 7 bases agree with TRBD1. J was trimmed by 5 bases and V by 5 bases; bases with no gene match: 4. CDR3 length equals 13 residues. In germline, CDR1 is SGHNT, CDR2 YYREEE (reference sequence). CDR3 protein: CASSTQGDQPQHF. The CDR3, as DNA: TGTGCCAGCAGTACGCAGGGGGATCAGCCCCAGCATTTT.

The chain joins TRBV4-1 to TRBJ1-1; D gene unclear. Trimming removed 0 bases at V and 0 bases at J, with 11 bases between. The CDR3 consists of 16 residues. Germline V gives CDR1 MGHRA, CDR2 YSYEKL. The CDR3 is CASSQEGSLMNTEAFF. CDR3 sequence (DNA): TGCGCCAGCAGCCAAGAGGGGAGCCTCATGAACACTGAAGCTTTCTTT.

The chain has TRBV28 and TRBJ2-3; D not resolved. Trimming removed 6 bases from V and 5 bases from J, with 18 bases in between. This CDR3 has 15 residues. Germline V gene lookup returns CDR1 MDHEN and CDR2 SYDVKM. The CDR3 sequence: CASRVRTRPKDTQYF. The CDR3 DNA is TGTGCCAGCAGGGTTAGGACCCGGCCCAAAGATACGCAGTATTTT.